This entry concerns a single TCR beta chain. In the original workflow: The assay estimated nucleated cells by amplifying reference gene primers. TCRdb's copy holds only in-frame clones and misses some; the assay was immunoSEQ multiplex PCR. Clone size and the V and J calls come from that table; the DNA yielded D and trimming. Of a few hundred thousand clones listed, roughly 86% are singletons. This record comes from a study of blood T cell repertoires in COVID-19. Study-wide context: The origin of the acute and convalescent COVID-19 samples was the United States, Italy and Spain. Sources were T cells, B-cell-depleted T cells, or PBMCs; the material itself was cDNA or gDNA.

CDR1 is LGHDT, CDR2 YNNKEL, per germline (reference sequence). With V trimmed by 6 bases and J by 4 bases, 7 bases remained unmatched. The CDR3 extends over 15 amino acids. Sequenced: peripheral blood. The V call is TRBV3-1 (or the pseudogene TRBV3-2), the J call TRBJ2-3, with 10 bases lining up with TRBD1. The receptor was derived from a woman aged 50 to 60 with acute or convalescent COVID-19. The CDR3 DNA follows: TGTGCCAGCAGTCATGATGGGACAGGGGCAGATACGCAGTATTTT. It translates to CASSHDGTGADTQYF.